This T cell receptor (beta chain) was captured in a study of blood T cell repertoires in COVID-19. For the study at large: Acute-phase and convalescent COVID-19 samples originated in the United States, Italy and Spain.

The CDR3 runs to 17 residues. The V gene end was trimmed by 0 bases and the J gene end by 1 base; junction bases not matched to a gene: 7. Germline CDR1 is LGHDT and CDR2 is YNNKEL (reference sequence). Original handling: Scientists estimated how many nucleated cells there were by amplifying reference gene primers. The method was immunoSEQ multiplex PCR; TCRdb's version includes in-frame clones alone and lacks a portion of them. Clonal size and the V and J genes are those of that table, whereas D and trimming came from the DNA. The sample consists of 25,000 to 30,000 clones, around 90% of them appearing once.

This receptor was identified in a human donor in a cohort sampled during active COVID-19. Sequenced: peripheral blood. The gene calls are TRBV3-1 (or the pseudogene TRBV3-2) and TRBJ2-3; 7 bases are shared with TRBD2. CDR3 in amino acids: CASSQDSVRGCTDTQYF. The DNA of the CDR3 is TGTGCCAGCAGCCAAGATTCCGTGCGGGGGTGCACAGATACGCAGTATTTT.